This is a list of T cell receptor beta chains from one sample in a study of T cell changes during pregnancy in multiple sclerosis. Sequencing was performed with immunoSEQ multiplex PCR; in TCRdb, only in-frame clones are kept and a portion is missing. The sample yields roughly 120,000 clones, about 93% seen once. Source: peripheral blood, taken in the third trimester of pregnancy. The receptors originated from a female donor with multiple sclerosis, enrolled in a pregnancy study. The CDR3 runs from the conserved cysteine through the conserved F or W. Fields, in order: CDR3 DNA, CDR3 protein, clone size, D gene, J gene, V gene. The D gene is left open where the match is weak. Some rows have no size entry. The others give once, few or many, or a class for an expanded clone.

TGTGCCTGGAGTACCTACTTCTCCTACGAGCAGTACTTC,CAWSTYFSYEQYF,NA,NA,TRBJ2-7,TRBV30
TGTGCCAGCAGCTTGGTTCGCCAGGCGAAAGAGACCCAGTACTTC,CASSLVRQAKETQYF,NA,NA,TRBJ2-5,TRBV5-4
TGTGCCAGCAGCACGGACAGGCTAAATGGCTACACCTTC,CASSTDRLNGYTF,NA,TRBD1,TRBJ1-2,TRBV11-2
TGTGCCAGCAGATTACAGGGAGGAGGGCAAGAGACCCAGTACTTC,CASRLQGGGQETQYF,NA,NA,TRBJ2-5,TRBV7-9
TGTGCCAGCAGTGAGGGACAAAACTATGGCTACACCTTC,CASSEGQNYGYTF,NA,NA,TRBJ1-2,TRBV6-4
TGCGCCAGCAGCCTGGGACAGGGGTTAGAGACCCAGTACTTC,CASSLGQGLETQYF,few,TRBD1,TRBJ2-5,TRBV5-1
TGTGCCAGCAGCTTGCAAACGGGAGATGCCGGGGAGCTGTTTTTT,CASSLQTGDAGELFF,NA,NA,TRBJ2-2,TRBV5-4
TGTGCCAGCAGCCCCCAGGGTGGCGGTGAAAAACTGTTTTTT,CASSPQGGGEKLFF,NA,NA,TRBJ1-4,TRBV21-1
TGTGCCAGTAGCCTAAAGGCCAGGGAGGGACAGCCCCAGCATTTT,CASSLKAREGQPQHF,NA,NA,TRBJ1-5,TRBV19
TGTGCCAGCAGAGGGGGCGCGGGGAATCAGCCCCAGCATTTT,CASRGGAGNQPQHF,NA,TRBD1,TRBJ1-5,TRBV28
TGTGCCAGCACCCCCGGGACAGGGGTCCCTGGGGCCAACGTCCTGACTTTC,CASTPGTGVPGANVLTF,NA,TRBD1,TRBJ2-6,TRBV7-2
TGTGCCTGGATTTGGACAGGGGGCTATGGCTACACCTTC,CAWIWTGGYGYTF,NA,TRBD1,TRBJ1-2,TRBV30
TGTGCCAGCAGCGTAGGGGGTAGCGATCGCTACAATGAGCAGTTCTTC,CASSVGGSDRYNEQFF,NA,NA,TRBJ2-1,TRBV9
TGTGCCAGCCGGACAGTCTACGAGCAGTACTTC,CASRTVYEQYF,once,NA,TRBJ2-7,TRBV27
TGTGCCAGTAGCCCCCCCCGGCAGGGGGCTCTGAAGCAGTACTTC,CASSPPRQGALKQYF,once,TRBD1,TRBJ2-7,TRBV19
TGCGCCAGCAGCTTGGACAGGGGCAGCGAAAAACTGTTTTTT,CASSLDRGSEKLFF,NA,TRBD1,TRBJ1-4,TRBV5-1
TGTGCCAGCAGCCACCTGGGGGCTAGCGGGGGGAGGAACACCGGGGAGCTGTTTTTT,CASSHLGASGGRNTGELFF,NA,TRBD2,TRBJ2-2,TRBV11-2
TGCGCCAGCACGGGGGGGGGCGCTTCCGGAGAGCAGTACTTC,CASTGGGASGEQYF,NA,TRBD2,TRBJ2-7,TRBV5-1
TGTGCCAGCAGCGCTCACAGGGGGCAGCATGGCTACACCTTC,CASSAHRGQHGYTF,NA,TRBD1,TRBJ1-2,TRBV9
TGCGCCAGCAGCTCGGAGGCGTATGGCTACACCTTC,CASSSEAYGYTF,NA,NA,TRBJ1-2,TRBV5-1
TGTGCCAGCAGCTTGGTCATTGGGGCTGGGACTAACTATGGCTACACCTTC,CASSLVIGAGTNYGYTF,NA,NA,TRBJ1-2,TRBV5-8
TGTGCCTGGAGGAGCCGGGGGGGGAATGGCTACACCTTC,CAWRSRGGNGYTF,NA,NA,TRBJ1-2,TRBV30
TGTGCCAGCAGTGGGGACAGGGATAACTATGGCTACACCTTC,CASSGDRDNYGYTF,once,TRBD1,TRBJ1-2,TRBV6-1
TGTGCCAGCAGCTTAAAGCCAGGGACAGGCGGTAACTATGGCTACACCTTC,CASSLKPGTGGNYGYTF,once,TRBD1,TRBJ1-2,TRBV7-2
TGTGCCAGCAGATGGCGGGAGAGATACAATGAGCAGTTCTTC,CASRWRERYNEQFF,NA,TRBD2,TRBJ2-1,TRBV27
TGCGCCAGCCACTCACAGGGGGCTCACACTGAAGCTTTCTTT,CASHSQGAHTEAFF,NA,TRBD1,TRBJ1-1,TRBV5-1
TGTGCCAGCAGCTTGGATCAGGGAGGAAACACTGAAGCTTTCTTT,CASSLDQGGNTEAFF,NA,NA,TRBJ1-1,TRBV5-4
TGTGCCAGCAGCTGGGGCAATGCGGACACTGAAGCTTTCTTT,CASSWGNADTEAFF,few,NA,TRBJ1-1,TRBV7-2
TGTGCCAGCAGCCGCCCTAGCGGGGCCCACAATGAGCAGTTCTTC,CASSRPSGAHNEQFF,NA,TRBD2,TRBJ2-1,TRBV6-6
TGTGCCAGCAGTCCAACAGGGTTAGGAAACACCATATATTTT,CASSPTGLGNTIYF,NA,NA,TRBJ1-3,TRBV6-5
TGTGCCAGCAGCAGACAGGGAACGGGGACCGGGGAGCTGTTTTTT,CASSRQGTGTGELFF,NA,TRBD1,TRBJ2-2,TRBV6-1
TGTGCCAGCAGTGAAAGGGACACTTTCTCCTACGAGCAGTACTTC,CASSERDTFSYEQYF,NA,NA,TRBJ2-7,TRBV2
TGTGCCAGTAGTCCACTCGGACTAGCGGGAGGCACAGATACGCAGTATTTT,CASSPLGLAGGTDTQYF,NA,TRBD2,TRBJ2-3,TRBV19
TGTGCCAGCAGCTTGGAGGGACAGGGACAGGAGACCCAGTACTTC,CASSLEGQGQETQYF,NA,TRBD1,TRBJ2-5,TRBV5-4
TGTGCCAGCAGTGACTCAGGGGGCGAAACTGAAGCTTTCTTT,CASSDSGGETEAFF,NA,TRBD1,TRBJ1-1,TRBV6-4
TGTGCCTGGAGTGTCGGGGAGCATGGCTACACCTTC,CAWSVGEHGYTF,NA,NA,TRBJ1-2,TRBV30
TGTGCCAGCTCACCCCGCGGGTCGTGGGCAGAGACCCAGTACTTC,CASSPRGSWAETQYF,once,NA,TRBJ2-5,TRBV18
TGCAGCGTTGATAAGGGGTTTGCTGGAAACACCATATATTTT,CSVDKGFAGNTIYF,NA,NA,TRBJ1-3,TRBV29-1